The source of this T cell receptor (beta chain) is a study of blood T cell repertoires in COVID-19. The overall study: Sources were T cells, B-cell-depleted T cells, or PBMCs; the material itself was cDNA or gDNA.

Per the germline V gene, CDR1 is SGHNT and CDR2 is YYREEE (reference sequence). V lost 0 bases and J lost 6, with 10 bases in between. The CDR3 totals 13 residues. Sequencing was performed with immunoSEQ multiplex PCR; in TCRdb, only in-frame clones are kept and a portion is missing. The table shows around 17,000 clones, with roughly 82% occurring only once. Sequenced material: peripheral blood. This chain uses TRBV5-4 with TRBJ2-7; D is perhaps TRBD1 (6 bases). This receptor was taken from an older woman with active COVID-19. CDR3 sequence reads: CASSLGQASEQYF. The CDR3 DNA sequence: TGTGCCAGCAGCTTGGGACAGGCTAGCGAGCAGTACTTC. Full variable domain (remainder filled in from reference TRBV5-4 and TRBJ2-7): ETGVTQSPTHLIKTRGQQVTLRCSSQSGHNTVSWYQQALGQGPQFIFQYYREEENGRGNFPPRFSGLQFPNYSSELNVNALELDDSALYLCASSLGQASEQYFGPGTRLTVT.